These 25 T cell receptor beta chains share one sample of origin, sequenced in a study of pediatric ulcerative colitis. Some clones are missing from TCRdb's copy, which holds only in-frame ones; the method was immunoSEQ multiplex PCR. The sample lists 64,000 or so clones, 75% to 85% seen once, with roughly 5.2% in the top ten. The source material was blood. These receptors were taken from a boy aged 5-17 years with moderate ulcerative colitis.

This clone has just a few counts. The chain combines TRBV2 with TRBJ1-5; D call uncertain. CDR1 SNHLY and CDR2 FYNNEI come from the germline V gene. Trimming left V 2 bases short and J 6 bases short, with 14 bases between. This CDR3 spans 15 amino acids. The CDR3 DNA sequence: TGTGCCAGCAGTGAACACGACATAAGTTCTCAGCCCCAGCATTTT. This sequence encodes CASSEHDISSQPQHF.

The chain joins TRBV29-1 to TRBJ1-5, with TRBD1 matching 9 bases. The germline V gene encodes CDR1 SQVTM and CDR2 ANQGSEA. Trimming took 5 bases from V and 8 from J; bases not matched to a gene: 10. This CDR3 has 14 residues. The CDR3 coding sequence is TGCAGCGTTCAACAGGGGGCTCACGGGGAGCCCCAGCATTTT. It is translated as CSVQQGAHGEPQHF.

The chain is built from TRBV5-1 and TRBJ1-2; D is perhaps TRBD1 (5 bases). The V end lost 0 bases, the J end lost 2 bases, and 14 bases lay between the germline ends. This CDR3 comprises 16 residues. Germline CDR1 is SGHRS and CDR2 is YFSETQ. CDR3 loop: CASSLGAGGLNYGYTF. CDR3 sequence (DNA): TGCGCCAGCAGCTTGGGGGCTGGGGGTTTAAACTATGGCTACACCTTC.

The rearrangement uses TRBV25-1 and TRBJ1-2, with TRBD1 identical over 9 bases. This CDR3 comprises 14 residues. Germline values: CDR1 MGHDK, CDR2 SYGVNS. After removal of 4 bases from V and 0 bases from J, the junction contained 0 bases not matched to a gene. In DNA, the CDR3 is TGTGCCAGCAGTGGGACAGGGGCTAACTATGGCTACACCTTC. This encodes CASSGTGANYGYTF.

Written as DNA, the CDR3 is TGTGCCAGTAGCTCGAGGGGACAGGGGAATTCACCCCTCCACTTT. This encodes CASSSRGQGNSPLHF. V usage is TRBV19 and J usage is TRBJ1-6, with 10 bases matching TRBD1. CDR1 and CDR2 from the germline V gene are LNHDA and SQIVND (reference sequence). V lost 6 bases, J lost 7 bases, and 6 bases stayed unmatched. This CDR3 has 15 amino acids.

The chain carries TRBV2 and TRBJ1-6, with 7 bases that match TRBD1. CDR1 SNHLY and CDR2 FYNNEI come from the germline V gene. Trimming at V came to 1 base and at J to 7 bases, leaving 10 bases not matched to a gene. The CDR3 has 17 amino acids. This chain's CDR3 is CASSEEEAGGRNSPLHF. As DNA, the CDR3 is TGTGCCAGCAGTGAAGAGGAAGCAGGGGGGCGCAATTCACCCCTCCACTTT.

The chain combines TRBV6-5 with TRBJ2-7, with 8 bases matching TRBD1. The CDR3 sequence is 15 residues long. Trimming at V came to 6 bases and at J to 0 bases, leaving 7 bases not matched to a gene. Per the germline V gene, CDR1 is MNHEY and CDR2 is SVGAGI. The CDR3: CASSKTGVSSYEQYF. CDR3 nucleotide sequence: TGTGCCAGCAGCAAGACAGGGGTGAGCTCCTACGAGCAGTACTTC.

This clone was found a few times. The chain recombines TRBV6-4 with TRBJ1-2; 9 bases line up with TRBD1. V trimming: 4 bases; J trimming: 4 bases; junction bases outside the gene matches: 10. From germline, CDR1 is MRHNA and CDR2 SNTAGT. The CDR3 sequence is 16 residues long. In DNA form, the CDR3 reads TGTGCCAGCAGTGGGCCCCCGGGACAGGGTCCCTATGGCTACACCTTC. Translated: CASSGPPGQGPYGYTF.

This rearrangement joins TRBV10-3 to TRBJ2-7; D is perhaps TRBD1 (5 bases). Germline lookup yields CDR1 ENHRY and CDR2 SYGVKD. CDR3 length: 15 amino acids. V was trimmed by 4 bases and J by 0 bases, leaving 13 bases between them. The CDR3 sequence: CAISVAGPDSYEQYF. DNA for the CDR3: TGTGCCATCAGTGTTGCAGGGCCCGACTCCTACGAGCAGTACTTC.

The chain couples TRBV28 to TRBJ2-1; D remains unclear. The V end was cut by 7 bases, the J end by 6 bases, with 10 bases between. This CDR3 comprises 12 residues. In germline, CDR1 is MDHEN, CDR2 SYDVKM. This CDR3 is CASTPGPNEQFF. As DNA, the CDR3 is TGTGCCAGCACCCCTGGCCCCAATGAGCAGTTCTTC.

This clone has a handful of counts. The CDR3: CASSLRRENTEAFF. For the CDR3, the DNA is TGTGCCAGCAGTTTACGCAGGGAGAACACTGAAGCTTTCTTT. The chain couples TRBV27 to TRBJ1-1; a weak D match, TRBD1 (5 bases). V lost 2 bases and J lost 1, with 8 bases in between. Germline CDR1 is MNHEY and CDR2 is SMNVEV (reference sequence). This CDR3 contains 14 residues.

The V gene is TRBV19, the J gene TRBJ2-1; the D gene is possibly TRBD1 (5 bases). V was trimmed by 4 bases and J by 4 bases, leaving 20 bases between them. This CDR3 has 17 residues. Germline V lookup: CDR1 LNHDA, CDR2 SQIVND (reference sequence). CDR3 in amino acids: CASSTASTAMTYNEQFF. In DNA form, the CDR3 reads TGTGCCAGTAGTACAGCTTCGACAGCTATGACATACAATGAGCAGTTCTTC.

The CDR3 spells CSVEDHPPGGALKGYTF. CDR3 coding DNA: TGCAGCGTTGAAGATCATCCCCCCGGCGGAGCTCTCAAGGGCTACACCTTC. The chain couples TRBV29-1 to TRBJ1-2, with no clear D. V was shortened by 0 bases and J by 8 bases, with 25 bases between the two germline ends. CDR1 SQVTM and CDR2 ANQGSEA come from the germline V gene. This CDR3 is built from 17 residues. Full variable domain (remainder filled in from reference TRBV29-1 and TRBJ1-2): SAVISQKPSRDICQRGTSLTIQCQVDSQVTMMFWYRQQPGQSLTLIATANQGSEATYESGFVIDKFPISRPNLTFSTLTVSNMSPEDSSIYLCSVEDHPPGGALKGYTFGSGTRLTVV.

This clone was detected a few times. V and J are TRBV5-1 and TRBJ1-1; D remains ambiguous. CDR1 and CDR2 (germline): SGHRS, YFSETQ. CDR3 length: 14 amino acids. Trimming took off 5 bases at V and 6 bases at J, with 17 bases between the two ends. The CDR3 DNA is TGCGCCAGCAGGTTTGACGTCCCGGCCCCTGAAGCTTTCTTT. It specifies CASRFDVPAPEAFF.

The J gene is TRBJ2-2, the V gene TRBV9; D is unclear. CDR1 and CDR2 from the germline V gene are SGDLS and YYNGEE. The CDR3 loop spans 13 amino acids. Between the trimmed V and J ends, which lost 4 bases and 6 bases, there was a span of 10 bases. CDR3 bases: TGTGCCAGCAGCCATAGTGGGGCCGGGGAGCTGTTTTTT. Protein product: CASSHSGAGELFF.

For the CDR3, the DNA is TGTGCCAGCAGGGACAGGGGGACCCAGCCCCAGCATTTT. Its translation is CASRDRGTQPQHF. The J gene is TRBJ1-5, the V gene TRBV2; the match to TRBD1 covers 10 bases. This CDR3 is 13 amino acids long. Per the germline V gene, CDR1 is SNHLY and CDR2 is FYNNEI. Trimming removed 6 bases from V and 7 bases from J; junction bases left unmatched: 3.

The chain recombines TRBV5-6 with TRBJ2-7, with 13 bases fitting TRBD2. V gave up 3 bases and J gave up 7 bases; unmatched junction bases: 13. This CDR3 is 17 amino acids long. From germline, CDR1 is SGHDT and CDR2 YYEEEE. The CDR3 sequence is CASSSPGLAGVSEEQYF. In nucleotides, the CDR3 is TGTGCCAGCAGCTCGCCAGGACTAGCGGGAGTATCTGAAGAGCAGTACTTC.

CDR3: CASSLEPSGSYEQYF. In DNA, the CDR3 is TGTGCCAGCAGCTTGGAACCTAGCGGGAGCTACGAGCAGTACTTC. This chain uses TRBV5-4 with TRBJ2-7, with TRBD2 matching 10 bases. Germline CDR1 and CDR2: SGHNT and YYREEE (reference sequence). This CDR3 comprises 15 residues. The junction had 3 bases not matched to a gene; V was cut back by 0 bases and J by 3 bases.

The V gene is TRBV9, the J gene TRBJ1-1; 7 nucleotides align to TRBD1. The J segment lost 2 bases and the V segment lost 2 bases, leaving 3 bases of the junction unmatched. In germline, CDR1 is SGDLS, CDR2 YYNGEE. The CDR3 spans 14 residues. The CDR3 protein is CASSVGTANTEAFF. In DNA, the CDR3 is TGTGCCAGCAGCGTCGGGACAGCTAACACTGAAGCTTTCTTT. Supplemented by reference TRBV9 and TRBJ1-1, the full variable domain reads DSGVTQTPKHLITATGQRVTLRCSPRSGDLSVYWYQQSLDQGLQFLIQYYNGEERAKGNILERFSAQQFPDLHSELNLSSLELGDSALYFCASSVGTANTEAFFGQGTRLTVV.

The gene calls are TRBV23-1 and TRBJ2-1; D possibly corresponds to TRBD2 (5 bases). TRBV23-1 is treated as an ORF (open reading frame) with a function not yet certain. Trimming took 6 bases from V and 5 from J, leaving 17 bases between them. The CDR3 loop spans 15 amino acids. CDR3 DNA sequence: TGCGCCAGCAGACGGTGGGGAGTTAGGAACAATGAGCAGTTCTTC. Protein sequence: CASRRWGVRNNEQFF.

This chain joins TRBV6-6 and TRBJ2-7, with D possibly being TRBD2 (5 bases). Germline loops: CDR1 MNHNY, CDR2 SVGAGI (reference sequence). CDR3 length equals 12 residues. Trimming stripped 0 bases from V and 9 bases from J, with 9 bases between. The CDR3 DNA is TGTGCCAGCAGTTACTCGGTTCGGGGGCAGTACTTC. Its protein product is CASSYSVRGQYF.

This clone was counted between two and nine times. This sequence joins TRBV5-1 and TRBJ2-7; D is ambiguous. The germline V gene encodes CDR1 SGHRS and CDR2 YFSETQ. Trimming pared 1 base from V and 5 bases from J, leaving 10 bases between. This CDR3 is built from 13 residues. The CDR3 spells CASSLLGNHEQYF. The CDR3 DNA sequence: TGCGCCAGCAGCTTGTTGGGGAACCACGAGCAGTACTTC.

The CDR3 nucleotides read TGTGCCAGCAGTAGGGACACGGGGGGTGGCTACACCTTC. It codes for CASSRDTGGGYTF. This chain connects TRBV6-5 to TRBJ1-2; TRBD1 might be the D (6 bases). Trimming took off 5 bases at V and 7 bases at J, with 14 bases between the two ends. Germline values: CDR1 MNHEY, CDR2 SVGAGI. The CDR3 length is 13 residues.

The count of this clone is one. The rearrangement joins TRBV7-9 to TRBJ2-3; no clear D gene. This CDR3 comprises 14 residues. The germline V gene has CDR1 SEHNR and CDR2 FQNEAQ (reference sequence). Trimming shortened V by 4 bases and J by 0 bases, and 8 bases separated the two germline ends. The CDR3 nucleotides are TGTGCCAGCAGCTCATCCGGGAGCACAGATACGCAGTATTTT. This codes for CASSSSGSTDTQYF.

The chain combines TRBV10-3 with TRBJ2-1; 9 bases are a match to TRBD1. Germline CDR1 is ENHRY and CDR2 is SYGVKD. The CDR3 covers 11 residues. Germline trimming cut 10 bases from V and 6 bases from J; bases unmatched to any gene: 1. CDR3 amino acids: CATTGGNEQFF. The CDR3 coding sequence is TGTGCCACGACAGGGGGCAATGAGCAGTTCTTC.